This is a list of T cell receptor beta chains from one sample in a study of blood T cell repertoires in COVID-19. Using immunoSEQ multiplex PCR, the repertoire was profiled, and TCRdb retains in-frame clones only, with some absent. The sample has approximately 150,000 clones; 80% are singletons. The material sequenced was peripheral blood. Every receptor here comes from a man in his sixties or seventies who had recovered from COVID-19. Each CDR3 is given with its conserved first and last residue. The order of the fields is CDR3 protein, V gene, clone size. Only some rows state a clone size, as once, few, many or a class for expanded clones.

CDR3aa: CASGVQGRGTDTQYF
v_gene: TRBV12-5
abundance: .

CDR3aa: CASTGGQSNSPLHF
v_gene: TRBV6-5
abundance: few

CDR3aa: CASSSGQGGTPLHF
v_gene: TRBV7-8
abundance: .

CDR3aa: CASSSRGVGSPLHF
v_gene: TRBV27
abundance: few

CDR3aa: CASRPQGAWEQYF
v_gene: TRBV3-1/TRBV3-2
abundance: .

CDR3aa: CASSHPQNTEAFF
v_gene: TRBV7-9
abundance: .

CDR3aa: CASSPSGRNEETQYF
v_gene: TRBV7-3
abundance: .

CDR3aa: CASSPGLGYTF
v_gene: TRBV4-2
abundance: once

CDR3aa: CASSQGQYNEQFF
v_gene: TRBV19
abundance: .

CDR3aa: CASSNPGAYEQYF
v_gene: TRBV19
abundance: .

CDR3aa: CASSTDRMETQYF
v_gene: TRBV5-1
abundance: .

CDR3aa: CASSVAGYYNEQFF
v_gene: TRBV27
abundance: .

CDR3aa: CASSTRGPTDTQYF
v_gene: TRBV27
abundance: .

CDR3aa: CASSLGTLQETQYF
v_gene: TRBV5-6
abundance: .

CDR3aa: CASALFAVRENNEQFF
v_gene: TRBV12-5
abundance: .

CDR3aa: CAWSAVNEQFF
v_gene: TRBV30
abundance: .

CDR3aa: CASSHLMNTEAFF
v_gene: TRBV19
abundance: .

CDR3aa: CSVGAGTGGNEQFF
v_gene: TRBV29-1
abundance: .

CDR3aa: CSPRQGTVDFF
v_gene: TRBV29-1
abundance: .

CDR3aa: CASSQPTEREDEQFF
v_gene: TRBV3-1/TRBV3-2
abundance: once

CDR3aa: CASSFDRGNTEAFF
v_gene: TRBV7-8
abundance: once

CDR3aa: CASSLEQTTQYF
v_gene: TRBV12-3/TRBV12-4
abundance: .

CDR3aa: CASSRVAGGPNEQFF
v_gene: TRBV7-2
abundance: .

CDR3aa: CATSDKGASYNEQFF
v_gene: TRBV24-1
abundance: .

CDR3aa: CASSLADLAGANYNEQFF
v_gene: TRBV7-8
abundance: .

CDR3aa: CASSFGVDTQYF
v_gene: TRBV12-3/TRBV12-4
abundance: .

CDR3aa: CASSWGGNEQFF
v_gene: TRBV27
abundance: .

CDR3aa: CASSLTGLAGGEQYF
v_gene: TRBV7-3
abundance: .

CDR3aa: CASSLHTAYEQYF
v_gene: TRBV11-2
abundance: few

CDR3aa: CASSQLGGRSLFGEQYF
v_gene: TRBV4-1
abundance: .

CDR3aa: CASSIDRDNSPLHF
v_gene: TRBV5-4
abundance: .

CDR3aa: CASSFLGGEQYF
v_gene: TRBV7-2
abundance: .

CDR3aa: CASSFRPAGGNTEAFF
v_gene: TRBV7-2
abundance: .

CDR3aa: CARRDRGLGEQYF
v_gene: TRBV30
abundance: once

CDR3aa: CSVQGAEANYGYTF
v_gene: TRBV29-1
abundance: .

CDR3aa: CASSLGYEGAKTGELFF
v_gene: TRBV7-6
abundance: once

CDR3aa: CASSYGSTPQHF
v_gene: TRBV6-2/TRBV6-3
abundance: .

CDR3aa: CASSLLGGLGELFF
v_gene: TRBV7-3
abundance: few

CDR3aa: CASSTSGRTDTQYF
v_gene: TRBV5-1
abundance: .

CDR3aa: CASSLQAGALETQYF
v_gene: TRBV5-4
abundance: .

CDR3aa: CASSQYRTGGSEKLFF
v_gene: TRBV7-2
abundance: .

CDR3aa: CASSQETVQGGTLHF
v_gene: TRBV3-1/TRBV3-2
abundance: once

CDR3aa: CASSFDTGNNSPLHF
v_gene: TRBV7-9
abundance: few

CDR3aa: CASSIGSQGPNSGNTIYF
v_gene: TRBV19
abundance: .